This T cell receptor beta chain came from a study of blood T cell repertoires in COVID-19. In the authors' workflow: Cell counts per sample came from amplifying reference gene primers. This table comes from immunoSEQ multiplex PCR, and its TCRdb copy is limited to in-frame clones, with some not included. V, J and clone size derive from that table, while D and trimming were established from the DNA sequence. The data contain approximately 77,000 clones, 75% to 85% of them singletons. V was trimmed by 8 bases and J by 4 bases, leaving 13 bases between them. This CDR3 is 12 amino acids long. Germline-derived CDR1 and CDR2 are SQVTM and ANQGSEA.

The chain couples TRBV29-1 to TRBJ2-3; D is uncertain. The source material was peripheral blood. The source of this sequence is a woman in her seventies with acute or convalescent COVID-19. CDR3 in DNA: TGCAGCCCGGGCGGAACAGCAGATACGCAGTATTTT. Translating it yields CSPGGTADTQYF.